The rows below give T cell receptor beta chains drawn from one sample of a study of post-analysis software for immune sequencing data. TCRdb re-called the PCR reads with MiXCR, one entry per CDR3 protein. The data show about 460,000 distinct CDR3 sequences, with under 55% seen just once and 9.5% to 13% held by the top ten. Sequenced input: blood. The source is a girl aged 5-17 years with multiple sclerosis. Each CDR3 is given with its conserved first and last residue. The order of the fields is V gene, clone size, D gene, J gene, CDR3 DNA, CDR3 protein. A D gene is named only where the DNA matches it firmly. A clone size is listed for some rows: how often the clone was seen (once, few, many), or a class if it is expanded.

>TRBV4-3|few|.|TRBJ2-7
TGCGCCAGCAGCCAAGATCCCGGCCAGGCTTACGAGCAGTACTTC
CASSQDPGQAYEQYF
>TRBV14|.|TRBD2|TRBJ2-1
TGTGCCAGCAGCCAAGATCTGGCTAGCGGGGATGAGCAGTTCTTC
CASSQDLASGDEQFF
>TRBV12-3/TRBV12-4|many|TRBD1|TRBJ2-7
TGTGCCAGCAGGCGAGGACAGGGTACCTACGAGCAGTACTTC
CASRRGQGTYEQYF
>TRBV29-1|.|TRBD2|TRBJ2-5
TGCAGCGCTTCACCGACTAGCGGCCAAGAGACCCAGTACTTC
CSASPTSGQETQYF
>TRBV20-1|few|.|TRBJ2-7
TGCAGTGCTAGAGATGGGAACAGTCTATACGAGCAGTACTTC
CSARDGNSLYEQYF
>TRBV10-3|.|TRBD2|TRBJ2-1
TGTGCCATCAGTGAGTCGCGGGAGGTCTACAATGAGCAGTTCTTC
CAISESREVYNEQFF
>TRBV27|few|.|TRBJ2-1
TGTGCCAGCAATCAGCAACCGGGGACTTTCTACAATGAGCAGTTCTTC
CASNQQPGTFYNEQFF
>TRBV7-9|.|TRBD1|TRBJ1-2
TGTGCCAGCAGCTTACGGGTCCGACAGGGTGCGATCTATGGCTACACCTTC
CASSLRVRQGAIYGYTF
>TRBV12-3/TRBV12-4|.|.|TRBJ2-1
TGTGCCAGCATTAGCGGATACTCCTACAATGAGCAGTTCTTC
CASISGYSYNEQFF
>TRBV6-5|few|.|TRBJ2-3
TGTGCCAGCACTGGGTCAGGGGGCACAGATACGCAGTATTTT
CASTGSGGTDTQYF
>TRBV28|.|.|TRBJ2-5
TGTGCCAGCAGTTCTCAGCGGATCCCGGGGGAGACCCAGTACTTC
CASSSQRIPGETQYF
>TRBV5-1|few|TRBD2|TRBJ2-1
TGCGCCAGCAGCCCGTTGACTAGCGGGAGTAACGATGAGCAGTTCTTC
CASSPLTSGSNDEQFF
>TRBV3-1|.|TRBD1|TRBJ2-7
TGTGCCACCAGCCCGGCATGGACAGGGGCCTACGAGCAGTACTTC
CATSPAWTGAYEQYF
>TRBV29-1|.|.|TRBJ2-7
TGCAGCGTTCATGGACAGCGTTACGAGCAGTACTTC
CSVHGQRYEQYF
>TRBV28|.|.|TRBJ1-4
TGTGCCAGCAGACGATGGGGCCTAAATGAAAAACTGTTTTTT
CASRRWGLNEKLFF
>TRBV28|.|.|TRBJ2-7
TGTGCCAGCAGTTTACCGGCCGGGTACGAGCAGTACTTC
CASSLPAGYEQYF
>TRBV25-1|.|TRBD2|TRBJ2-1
TGTGCCAGCAGGGGGGGACTAGGGACGGCGCACAATGAGCAGTTCTTC
CASRGGLGTAHNEQFF
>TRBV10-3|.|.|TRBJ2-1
TGTGCCATAAGGAGGCGGGATGAGCAGTTCTTC
CAIRRRDEQFF
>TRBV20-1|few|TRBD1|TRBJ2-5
TGCAGTGCTGGCAGGGACAGGGAAGAGACCCAGTACTTC
CSAGRDREETQYF
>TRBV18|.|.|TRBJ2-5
TGTGCCAGCTCACCACAGTTTAACCAAGAGACCCAGTACTTC
CASSPQFNQETQYF
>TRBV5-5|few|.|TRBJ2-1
TGTGCCAGCAGCCCAGTCAACACCTACAATGAGCAGTTCTTC
CASSPVNTYNEQFF
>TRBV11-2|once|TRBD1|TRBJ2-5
TGTGCCAGCAGGGCGACAGGGGGGGGAGAGACCCAGTACTTC
CASRATGGGETQYF
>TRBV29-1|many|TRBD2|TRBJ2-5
TGCAGCTGGGGGGGGGACCAAGAGACCCAGTACTTC
CSWGGDQETQYF
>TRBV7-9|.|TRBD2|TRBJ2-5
TGTGCCAGCAGCCCATCGGGAGGGGTGGCCGGAGAGACCCAGTACTTC
CASSPSGGVAGETQYF
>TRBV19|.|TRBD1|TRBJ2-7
TGTGCCAGTAGCACCCCAGGACAGGAGTCCTACGAGCAGTACTTC
CASSTPGQESYEQYF
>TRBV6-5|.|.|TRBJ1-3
TGTGCCAGCAGTTACTCGAACGCACAGGGTTCTGGAAACACCATATATTTT
CASSYSNAQGSGNTIYF
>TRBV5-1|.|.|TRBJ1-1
TGCGCCAGCAGCTTTGGACGGGCCAACACTGAAGCTTTCTTT
CASSFGRANTEAFF
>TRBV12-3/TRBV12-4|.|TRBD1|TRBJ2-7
TGTGCCAGCAGTCCAACGGGACAGGAGGCTTCCTACGAGCAGTACTTC
CASSPTGQEASYEQYF
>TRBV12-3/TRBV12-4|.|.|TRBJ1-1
TGTGTCAGCAGTTTTACAGGAAACACTGAAGCTTTCTTT
CVSSFTGNTEAFF
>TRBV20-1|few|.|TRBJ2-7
TGCAGTGCTAGGAGGCCGACGTTCCCCTACGAGCAGTACTTC
CSARRPTFPYEQYF
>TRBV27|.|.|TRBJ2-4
TGTGCCACCACCGGCAGGGGCCTATTGACCAAAAACATTCAGTACTTC
CATTGRGLLTKNIQYF
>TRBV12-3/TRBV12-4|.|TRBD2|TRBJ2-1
TGTGCCAGCAGCAAACTAGCGGGAGGGCTATCCTACAATGAGCAGTTCTTC
CASSKLAGGLSYNEQFF
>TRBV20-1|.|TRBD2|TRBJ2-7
TGCAGTGCTAAGGACCGACTAGCGGGATGGTACGAGCAGTACTTC
CSAKDRLAGWYEQYF
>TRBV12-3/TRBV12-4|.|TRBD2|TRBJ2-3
TGTGCCAGCTCCGGTCCGCGGGAGAGGGGAGATATGCAGTATTTT
CASSGPRERGDMQYF
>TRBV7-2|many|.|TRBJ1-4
TGTGCCAGCAGCCCGGACAGAAATAATGAAAAACTGTTTTTT
CASSPDRNNEKLFF
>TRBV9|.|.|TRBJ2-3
TGTGCCAGCAGCGTAGGGGGTAGCGGAGGAGATACGCAGTATTTT
CASSVGGSGGDTQYF
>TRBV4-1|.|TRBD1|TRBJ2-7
TGCGCCAGCAGCCAAGAGGAAACCGGGACAGGGCTCTACGAGCAGTACTTC
CASSQEETGTGLYEQYF
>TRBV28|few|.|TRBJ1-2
TGTGCCAGCAGCATCGAATACTATGGCTACACCTTC
CASSIEYYGYTF
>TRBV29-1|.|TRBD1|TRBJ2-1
TGCAGCACCCCTAGACAGGGTCACTACAATGAGCAGTTCTTC
CSTPRQGHYNEQFF
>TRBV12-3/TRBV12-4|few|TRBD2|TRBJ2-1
TGTGCCACCCTAGCGGGAGCCGTCTACAATGAGCAGTTCTTC
CATLAGAVYNEQFF
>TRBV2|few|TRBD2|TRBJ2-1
TGTGCCAGCAAGGCGGGAGGGAACAATGAGCAGTTCTTC
CASKAGGNNEQFF
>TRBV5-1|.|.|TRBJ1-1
TGCGCCAGCAGCTTGGCCGCCTCCCTGAACACTGAAGCTTTCTTT
CASSLAASLNTEAFF
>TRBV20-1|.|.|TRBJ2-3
TGCAGTGCTAGAGATGGTCCGGCTTCAGATACGCAGTATTTT
CSARDGPASDTQYF
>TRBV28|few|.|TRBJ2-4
TGTGCCAGCAGTTTACCGGAGCTAAACATTCAGTACTTC
CASSLPELNIQYF
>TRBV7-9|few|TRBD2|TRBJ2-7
TGTGCCAGCAGCTCCCAGACTAGCGGCTCCTACGAGCAGTACTTC
CASSSQTSGSYEQYF
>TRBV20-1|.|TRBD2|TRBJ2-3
TGCAGTGCTAGCGGACTAGCGGGGCCGATGGCAGATACGCAGTATTTT
CSASGLAGPMADTQYF
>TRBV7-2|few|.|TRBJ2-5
TGTGCCAGCAGCTTAGCCCCGGGGAGGTTAGACCAAGAGACCCAGTACTTC
CASSLAPGRLDQETQYF
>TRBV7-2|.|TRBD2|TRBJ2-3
TGTGCCAGCAGCTTAATGGCGGGAGTTGAAACAGATACGCAGTATTTT
CASSLMAGVETDTQYF